This T cell receptor beta chain was identified in a study of CD8+CD57+ T cells in acquired aplastic anemia. Study in general: Sorted CD4+ and CD8+ cell DNA averaged 3.2 ug. Average CD4+ read depth in healthy donors was approximately 11 million reads.

There are 12 residues in the CDR3. Germline CDR1 DFQATT, CDR2 SNEGSKA (reference sequence). V was clipped by 3 bases and J by 3 bases, with 8 bases between them. TCR beta VDJ combinations and CDR3 sequences were profiled from genomic DNA. TCRdb redid the calling of the reads with MiXCR, one entry per CDR3 protein. Counted here are about 190,000 distinct CDR3 sequences, 50% to 55% occurring once; the ten biggest clones make up 16%. The chain employs TRBV20-1 and TRBJ2-5; TRBD1 or TRBD2 may be the D gene (5 bases each). Sequences were obtained from sorted CD4+, CD8+, or CD8+CD57+ T cells (not recorded which) from PBMCs. This receptor was taken from a human donor in good health, serving as a control. CDR3 nucleotides: TGCAGTGCTAGTGGGGGAAAAGAGACCCAGTACTTC. This gives the protein CSASGGKETQYF.